The 8 T cell receptor beta chains below were found in one sample sequenced in a study of T cell responses to AZD1222 COVID-19 vaccine (dated by TCRdb to about 2021). Libraries were made using the immunoSEQ multiplex PCR assay. What TCRdb holds here is the immuneACCESS table cut down to in-frame rearrangements. Part of the clones is not present; checked against another copy, under half of the missing clones reflect an unresolved V gene, and the others are unexplained. This sample holds over 100,000 clones; about 89% were observed only once. Over 3.5% of the sample is held by the ten biggest clonotypes. The sample's time point label, decoded: baseline before first vaccination. Sequencing used peripheral blood, obtained on day 0 of AZD1222 vaccination. These TCRs come from an adult in good health.

The rearrangement links TRBV5-1 to TRBJ2-2; perhaps TRBD1 as D (6 bases). V shed 5 bases and J shed 1 base, with 9 bases lying between them. Per the germline V gene, CDR1 is SGHRS and CDR2 is YFSETQ. The CDR3 sequence is 14 residues long. Here the CDR3 reads CASSQDRNTGELFF. CDR3 DNA: TGCGCCAGCAGTCAGGACAGGAACACCGGGGAGCTGTTTTTT.

The table lists this clone with a count of one. The chain couples TRBV5-1 to TRBJ1-1; a possible D gene is TRBD1 (6 bases). The CDR3 is 17 residues long. Trimming stripped 4 bases from V and 0 bases from J, with 19 bases between. In germline, CDR1 is SGHRS, CDR2 YFSETQ. The DNA of the CDR3 is TGCGCCAGCAGCCCCCCTAACTCCGGGGGCATGAACACTGAAGCTTTCTTT. It is translated as CASSPPNSGGMNTEAFF.

The chain uses TRBV18 and TRBJ1-2; TRBD1 matches 11 bases. The CDR3 is 15 amino acids. Trimming at V came to 1 base and at J to 4 bases, leaving 2 bases not matched to a gene. Germline values: CDR1 KGHSH, CDR2 LQKENI. CDR3 in DNA: TGTGCCAGCTCACCACGGACAGGGGGCGCCTATGGCTACACCTTC. This gives the protein CASSPRTGGAYGYTF.

Only one count was recorded for this clone. This chain uses TRBV4-2 with TRBJ1-2; D is uncertain. The germline V gene encodes CDR1 LGHNA and CDR2 YNFKEQ. The CDR3 is 15 residues long. Trimming cost V 0 bases and J 7 bases, with 15 bases left between them. In DNA form, the CDR3 reads TGTGCCAGCAGCCAAGATTGGGGTCAGGCCACTGGCTACACCTTC. Translated: CASSQDWGQATGYTF.

This rearrangement joins TRBV19 to TRBJ2-6; D is unresolved. V dropped 1 base and J dropped 3 bases, with 1 base sitting between them. This CDR3 is built from 13 residues. Germline V gene lookup returns CDR1 LNHDA and CDR2 SQIVND (reference sequence). The CDR3 DNA follows: TGTGCCAGTAGTATAGGTGGGGCCAACGTCCTGACTTTC. It translates to CASSIGGANVLTF.

In regard to this clone: An end of the junction does not agree with germline; a read error may underlie this. This chain uses TRBV7-2 with TRBJ2-5; weak D call: TRBD1 (6 bases). The germline V gene encodes CDR1 SGHTA and CDR2 FQGNSA. The CDR3 loop spans 12 amino acids. The CDR3 protein is CASSHDSGHLHF. CDR3 nucleotides: TGTGCCAGCAGCCACGATTCGGGACACCTTCACTTC.

The chain uses TRBV5-1 and TRBJ1-5; 10 positions agree with TRBD1. CDR3 size: 15 residues. Germline V CDR1 and CDR2: SGHRS, YFSETQ. V lost 4 bases and J lost 4; bases outside the gene matches: 5. CDR3 DNA sequence: TGCGCCAGCAGCGGGGACAGGGGCCCAAATCAGCCCCAGCATTTT. Its translation: CASSGDRGPNQPQHF. The complete variable domain, with remaining parts taken from reference TRBV5-1 and TRBJ1-5, reads KAGVTQTPRYLIKTRGQQVTLSCSPISGHRSVSWYQQTPGQGLQFLFEYFSETQRNKGNFPGRFSGRQFSNSRSEMNVSTLELGDSALYLCASSGDRGPNQPQHFGDGTRLSIL.

For this clone: The sample holds other DNA sequences that translate to the same CDR3. CDR3 in amino acids: CASTTGGYGYTF. The CDR3 DNA follows: TGTGCCAGCACCACCGGTGGCTATGGCTACACCTTC. J is TRBJ1-2 and V is TRBV28, with no clear D. The CDR3 contains 12 residues. The V end lost 7 bases, the J end lost 4 bases, and 10 bases lay between the germline ends. Germline V gene sequence: CDR1 MDHEN, CDR2 SYDVKM.